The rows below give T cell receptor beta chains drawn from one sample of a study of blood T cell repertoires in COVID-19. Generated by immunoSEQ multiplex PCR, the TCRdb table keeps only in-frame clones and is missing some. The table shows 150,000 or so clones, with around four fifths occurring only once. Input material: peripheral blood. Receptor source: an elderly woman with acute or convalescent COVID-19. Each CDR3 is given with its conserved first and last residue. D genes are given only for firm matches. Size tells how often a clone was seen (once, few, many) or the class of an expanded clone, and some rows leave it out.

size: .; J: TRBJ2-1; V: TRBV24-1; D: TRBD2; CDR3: CATSSGSVQFF; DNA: TGTGCCACCTCAAGCGGGAGTGTGCAGTTCTTC
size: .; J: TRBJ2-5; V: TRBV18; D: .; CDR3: CASSPPNREGTQYF; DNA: TGTGCCAGCTCACCACCGAACAGGGAAGGGACCCAGTACTTC
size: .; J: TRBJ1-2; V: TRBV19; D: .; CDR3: CASSMNREVYYGYTF; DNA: TGTGCCAGTAGTATGAACAGGGAAGTTTACTATGGCTACACCTTC
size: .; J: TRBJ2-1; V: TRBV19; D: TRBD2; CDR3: CASKLAGGNEQFF; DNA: TGTGCCAGCAAACTAGCGGGGGGTAACGAGCAGTTCTTC
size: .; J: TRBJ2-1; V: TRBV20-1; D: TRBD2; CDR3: CSASDPSGAYNEQFF; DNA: TGCAGTGCTAGTGATCCTAGCGGTGCCTACAATGAGCAGTTCTTC
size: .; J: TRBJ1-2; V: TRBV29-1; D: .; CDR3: CSAPTDSNYGYTF; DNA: TGCAGCGCCCCGACCGACTCTAACTATGGCTACACCTTC
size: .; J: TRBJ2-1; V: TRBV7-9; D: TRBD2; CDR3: CASSHTTSGKSGEQFF; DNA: TGTGCCAGCAGCCACACCACTAGCGGGAAGTCTGGTGAGCAGTTCTTC
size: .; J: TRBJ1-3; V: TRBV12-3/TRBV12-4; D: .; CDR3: CASSFYRGNTIYF; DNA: TGTGCCAGCAGTTTCTACAGGGGAAACACCATATATTTT
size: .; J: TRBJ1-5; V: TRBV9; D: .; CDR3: CASSPGVGQRFNQPQHF; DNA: TGTGCCAGCAGCCCGGGGGTGGGGCAGAGGTTCAATCAGCCCCAGCATTTT
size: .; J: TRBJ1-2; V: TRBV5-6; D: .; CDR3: CASRRAGIYGYTF; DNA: TGTGCCAGCAGGCGCGCCGGGATCTATGGCTACACCTTC
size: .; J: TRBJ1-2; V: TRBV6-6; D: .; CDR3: CASKGGVDYGYTF; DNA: TGTGCCAGCAAGGGCGGGGTTGACTATGGCTACACCTTC
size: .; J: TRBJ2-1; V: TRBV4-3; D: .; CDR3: CASSQNSVPLYNEQFF; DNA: TGCGCCAGCAGCCAAAATTCCGTCCCCCTATACAATGAGCAGTTCTTC
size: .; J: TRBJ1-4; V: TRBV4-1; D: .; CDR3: CASSLGRTVEKLFF; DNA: TGCGCCAGCAGCCTCGGCAGAACAGTAGAAAAACTGTTTTTT
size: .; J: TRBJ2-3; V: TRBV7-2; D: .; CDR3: CASSLVGGKDTQYF; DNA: TGTGCCAGCAGCTTAGTAGGAGGGAAGGATACGCAGTATTTT
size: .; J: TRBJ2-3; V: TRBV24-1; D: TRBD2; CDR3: CATGEGSTDTQYF; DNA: TGTGCCACCGGGGAGGGATCCACAGATACGCAGTATTTT
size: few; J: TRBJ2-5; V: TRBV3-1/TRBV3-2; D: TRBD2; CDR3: CASSLGGGLRETQYF; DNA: TGTGCCAGCAGCCTCGGCGGGGGTCTGAGAGAGACCCAGTACTTC
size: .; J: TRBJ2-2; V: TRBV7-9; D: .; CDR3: CASSSTQVQANTGELFF; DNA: TGTGCCAGCAGCTCAACGCAGGTTCAGGCGAACACCGGGGAGCTGTTTTTT
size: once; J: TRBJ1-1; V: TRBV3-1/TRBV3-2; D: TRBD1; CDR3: CASSRGGGDTEAFF; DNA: TGTGCCAGCAGCCGAGGGGGCGGAGACACTGAAGCTTTCTTT
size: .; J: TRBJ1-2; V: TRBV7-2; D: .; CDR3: CASSTRTATANGYTF; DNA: TGTGCCAGCAGCACAAGGACAGCTACAGCCAATGGCTACACCTTC
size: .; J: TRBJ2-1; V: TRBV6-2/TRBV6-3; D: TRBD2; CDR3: CASSHSGSEQFF; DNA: TGTGCCAGCAGCCACAGCGGGAGTGAGCAGTTCTTC
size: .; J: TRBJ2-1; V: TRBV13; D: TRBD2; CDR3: CASSLDPPPREAYNEQFF; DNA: TGTGCCAGCAGCTTAGATCCCCCCCCGCGGGAGGCCTACAATGAGCAGTTCTTC
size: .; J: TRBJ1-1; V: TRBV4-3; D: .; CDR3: CASSQDRDTEAFF; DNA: TGCGCCAGCAGCCAAGATCGGGACACTGAAGCTTTCTTT
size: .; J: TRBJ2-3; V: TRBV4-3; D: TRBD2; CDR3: CASSQERTRIDTQYF; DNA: TGCGCCAGCAGCCAAGAGAGGACTAGGATAGATACGCAGTATTTT
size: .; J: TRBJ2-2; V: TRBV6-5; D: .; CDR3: CASSSPWGAGELFF; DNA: TGTGCCAGCAGTTCCCCATGGGGGGCCGGGGAGCTGTTTTTT
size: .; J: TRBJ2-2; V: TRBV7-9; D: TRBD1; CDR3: CASSPILRTGNTGELFF; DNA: TGTGCCAGCAGCCCCATCCTGCGGACAGGGAACACCGGGGAGCTGTTTTTT
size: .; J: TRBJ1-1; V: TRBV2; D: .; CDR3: CASSLTVNTEAFF; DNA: TGTGCCAGCAGCCTCACAGTGAACACTGAAGCTTTCTTT
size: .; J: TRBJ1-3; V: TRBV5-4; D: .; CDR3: CASSRGSGAGNTIYF; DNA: TGTGCCAGCAGCCGGGGGAGCGGGGCTGGAAACACCATATATTTT
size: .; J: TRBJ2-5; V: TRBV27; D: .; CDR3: CASRFIGGQETQYF; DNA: TGTGCCAGCAGATTTATTGGGGGGCAAGAGACCCAGTACTTC
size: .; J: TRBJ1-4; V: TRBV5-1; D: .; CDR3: CASSPGATNEKLFF; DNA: TGCGCCAGCAGCCCAGGGGCAACTAATGAAAAACTGTTTTTT
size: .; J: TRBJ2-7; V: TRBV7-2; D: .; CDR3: CASSLQVEGSYEQYF; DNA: TGTGCCAGCAGCCTCCAGGTGGAGGGCTCCTACGAGCAGTACTTC
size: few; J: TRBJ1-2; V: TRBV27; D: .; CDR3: CASSSGPGRGLDYGYTF; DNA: TGTGCCAGCAGTTCAGGTCCAGGGAGGGGCTTAGACTATGGCTACACCTTC
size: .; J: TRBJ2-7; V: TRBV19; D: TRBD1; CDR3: CARGQGARWEQYF; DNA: TGTGCCAGGGGACAGGGGGCACGATGGGAGCAGTACTTC
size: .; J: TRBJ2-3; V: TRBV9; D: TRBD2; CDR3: CASSVGTSGRDTQYF; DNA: TGTGCCAGCAGCGTAGGGACTAGCGGGAGAGATACGCAGTATTTT
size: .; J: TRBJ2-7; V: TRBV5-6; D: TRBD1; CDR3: CASSLRGRGDRGYEQYF; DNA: TGTGCCAGCAGCTTAAGGGGAAGGGGGGACAGGGGTTACGAGCAGTACTTC
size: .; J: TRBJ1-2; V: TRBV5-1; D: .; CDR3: CASSLGTYLSNYGYTF; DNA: TGCGCCAGCAGCTTGGGGACATACCTAAGTAACTATGGCTACACCTTC
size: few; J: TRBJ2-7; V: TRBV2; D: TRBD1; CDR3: CASSATGTGGVGEQYF; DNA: TGTGCCAGCAGCGCTACCGGGACAGGGGGCGTCGGCGAGCAGTACTTC
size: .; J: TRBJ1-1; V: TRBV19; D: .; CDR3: CASSIVGGAKNTEAFF; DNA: TGTGCCAGTAGTATAGTTGGCGGCGCTAAGAACACTGAAGCTTTCTTT
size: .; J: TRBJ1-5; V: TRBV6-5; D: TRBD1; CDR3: CASRGTGANQPQHF; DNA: TGTGCCAGCAGGGGGACAGGTGCTAATCAGCCCCAGCATTTT
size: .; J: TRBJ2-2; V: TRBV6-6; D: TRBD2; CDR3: CASSRSSGRAQGGELFF; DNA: TGTGCCAGCAGTCGAAGTAGCGGGAGGGCCCAGGGCGGGGAGCTGTTTTTT
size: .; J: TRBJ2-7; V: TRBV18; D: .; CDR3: CASSRGTGAYEQYF; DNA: TGTGCCAGCTCACGTGGGACGGGAGCCTACGAGCAGTACTTC
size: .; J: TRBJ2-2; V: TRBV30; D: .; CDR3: CALRGAEKPGELFF; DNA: TGTGCCTTACGGGGGGCAGAGAAGCCCGGGGAGCTGTTTTTT
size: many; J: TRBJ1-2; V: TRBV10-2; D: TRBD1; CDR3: CASKEQGAYGYTF; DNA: TGCGCCAGCAAAGAACAGGGGGCGTATGGCTACACCTTC
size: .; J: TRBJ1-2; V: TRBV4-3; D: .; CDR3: CASSQGGLWGYTF; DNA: TGCGCCAGCAGCCAAGGCGGATTATGGGGCTACACCTTC
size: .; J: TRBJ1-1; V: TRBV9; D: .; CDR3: CASSRDTGEAFF; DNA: TGTGCCAGCAGCCGGGACACGGGTGAAGCTTTCTTT
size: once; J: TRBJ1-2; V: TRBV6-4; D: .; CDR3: CASSDSRPGHQLFYGYTF; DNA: TGTGCCAGCAGTGACTCCCGGCCGGGACACCAACTCTTTTATGGCTACACCTTC
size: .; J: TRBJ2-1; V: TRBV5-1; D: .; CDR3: CASSLVGGAQYNEQFF; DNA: TGCGCCAGCAGCTTGGTAGGCGGGGCCCAATACAATGAGCAGTTCTTC
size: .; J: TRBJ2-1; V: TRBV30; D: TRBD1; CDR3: CAWSVGGDRVIDEQFF; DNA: TGTGCCTGGAGTGTGGGGGGGGACAGGGTAATTGATGAGCAGTTCTTC
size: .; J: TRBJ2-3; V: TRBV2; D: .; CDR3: CASSGPGADTQYF; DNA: TGTGCCAGCAGTGGACCGGGTGCAGATACGCAGTATTTT
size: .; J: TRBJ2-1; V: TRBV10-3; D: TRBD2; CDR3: CAISETGGRASNEQFF; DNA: TGTGCCATCAGTGAGACCGGCGGGAGGGCCTCGAATGAGCAGTTCTTC
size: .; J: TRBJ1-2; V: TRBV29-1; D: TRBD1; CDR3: CSVVGQSYGYTF; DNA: TGCAGCGTTGTGGGACAGAGCTATGGCTACACCTTC
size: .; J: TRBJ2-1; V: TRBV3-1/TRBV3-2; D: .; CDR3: CASSQRDSNEQFF; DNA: TGTGCCAGCAGCCAGCGGGACAGCAATGAGCAGTTCTTC
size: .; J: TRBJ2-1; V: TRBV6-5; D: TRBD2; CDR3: CASKNWGLDNEQFF; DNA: TGTGCCAGCAAAAACTGGGGACTAGACAATGAGCAGTTCTTC
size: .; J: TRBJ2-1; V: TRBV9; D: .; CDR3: CASSVGAGNEQFF; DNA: TGTGCCAGCAGCGTAGGTGCGGGGAATGAGCAGTTCTTC
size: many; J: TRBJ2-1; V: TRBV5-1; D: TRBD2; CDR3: CASSLPGLDYNEQFF; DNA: TGCGCCAGCAGCCTTCCGGGACTAGACTACAATGAGCAGTTCTTC
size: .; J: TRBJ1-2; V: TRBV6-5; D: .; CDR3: CASSYSDGLYGYTF; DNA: TGTGCCAGCAGTTACTCGGACGGACTCTATGGCTACACCTTC
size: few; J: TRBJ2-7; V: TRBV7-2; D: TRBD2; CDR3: CASSLGPSGGYEQYF; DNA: TGTGCCAGCAGCTTAGGGCCTAGCGGTGGCTACGAGCAGTACTTC
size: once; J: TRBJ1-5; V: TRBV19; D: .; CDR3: CASSIPGALVITQHF; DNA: TGTGCCAGTAGTATACCAGGGGCGCTAGTAATTACCCAGCATTTT